This TCR beta chain comes out of a study of blood T cells in healthy people across ages (dated by TCRdb to between 2014 and 2017). For the wider study: Template switching captured roughly one uniquely barcoded TCR beta cDNA molecule per two T cells in model experiments. To track age-related changes in TCR beta repertoire diversity, the study relied on deep sequencing normalized with unique cDNA molecular identifiers. Donors were grouped into four age groups: young (average roughly 15 years), middle-aged (around 39), aged (around 60) and long-lived (approximately 82). To avoid experimental bias, donors of different ages were spread randomly across the sequencing lanes. For two donors (one aged 18 to 30 and one aged 80 or older), the study analyzed two additional independent replicas of 1 million unique cDNA reads from the same blood draw.

Preparation of the library involved 5' RACE. Reads for this sample came from an Illumina HiSeq 2500. A second PCR of roughly 6 to 11 cycles was run with a J-beta primer mix and a sample-barcoded 5' primer. A unique molecular identifier was introduced onto each TCR beta cDNA molecule by a template-switch 5' adaptor carrying 12 random nucleotides. At least 2.5 million CDR3-containing paired-end reads were obtained from each sample. All of the RNA was converted into first-strand cDNA using the Mint cDNA synthesis kit, with a TRBC-specific oligonucleotide serving as the primer. Following uracil-DNA glycosylase treatment, all cDNA underwent a first 18-cycle PCR with the universal primers M1SS and BC2_uni_R. As for the original processing: For normalization, 1 million high-quality reads were randomly selected from each sample, with every read carrying a distinct molecular identifier. Instead of being binned into consensus sequences, reads with shared molecular identifiers were discarded. MiTCR, set to a Q25 quality threshold and the strictest error-elimination algorithm, was used for CDR3 identification, clonotype clustering and error correction. A nonparametric unseen species model with Euler transformation was used to estimate a lower bound on total TCR beta diversity. TCRdb reprocessing: public reads trimmed at Q25 with fastp, clones called with MiXCR, in-frame beta chains kept. Each entry merges the rows of one CDR3 protein and shows their most common DNA and genes. These V and J calls originate from TCRdb's pipeline instead of the authors' own analysis. The sample has hundreds of thousands of distinct CDR3 sequences on record, over 40% of them singletons. Together, the top ten hold approximately 13% of the sample.

Findings and caveats that apply to the study as a whole: As age increased, observed TCR beta diversity per million T cells dropped in a roughly linear way, and a significant reduction was already evident by age about 36. A strong correlation was found between observed TCR beta diversity and the percentage of naive T cells measured by flow cytometry. The long-lived group showed more naive CD4+ T cells, fewer expanded clones and increased TCR diversity than the aged group, suggesting age selection. Because the CMV infection status of the donors was unknown, age-related changes in expanded clonotypes may potentially have been confounded. Estimates of total diversity based on one million sequenced T cells were regarded as lower bounds and as underestimates. Because profiling used bulk unsorted PBMCs, naive and antigen-experienced compartments could not be compared conclusively.

The trim is 0 bases for V and 0 bases for J, with a gap of 14 bases between the germline ends. The CDR3 starts with the cysteine, ends with the phenylalanine, and has 17 residues. Only the CDR3 portion is preserved as DNA: 51 bases, with reading frame beginning at the first base. CDR1 and CDR2, looked up from the germline V gene (reference sequence), are DFQATT and SNEGSKA. At least ten counts were recorded for this clonotype. This receptor's antigen is unknown. The sample holds no much larger clone one base away, and base qualities are not on file. Donors were a few dozen systemically healthy Caucasian individuals from Russia aged about 6 to 100 years. Roughly 10 milliliters of peripheral blood were drawn from each donor into EDTA-treated Vacutainer tubes. Ficoll-Paque density-gradient centrifugation was used to isolate PBMCs, with at least 7 million per sample. Trizol reagent was used to extract total RNA from the PBMCs, yielding at least 5 micrograms per sample. The percentages of naive CD45RAhigh/CD27high T cells were determined by flow cytometry on a PBMC aliquot from every donor.

Recombination connected TRBV20-1 to TRBJ2-2, with a weak D call of TRBD1 (6 bases match). The TCR originated in an elderly woman in good health. The sequenced material came from blood. The nucleotide sequence is given as TGCAGTGCTAGAGATTTCGGACAGCTGGCGAACACCGGGGAGCTGTTTTTT. Translated, it reads CSARDFGQLANTGELFF.